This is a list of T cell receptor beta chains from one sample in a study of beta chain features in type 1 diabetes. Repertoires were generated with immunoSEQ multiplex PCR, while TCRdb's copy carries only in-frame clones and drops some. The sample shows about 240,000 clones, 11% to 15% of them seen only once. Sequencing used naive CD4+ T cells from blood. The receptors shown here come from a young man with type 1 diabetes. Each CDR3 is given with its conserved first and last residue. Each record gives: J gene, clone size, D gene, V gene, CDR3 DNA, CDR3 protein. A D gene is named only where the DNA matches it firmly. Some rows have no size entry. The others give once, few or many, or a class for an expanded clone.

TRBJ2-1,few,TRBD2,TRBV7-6,TGTGCCAGCAGCTTAGCGCTAGCGGGAGGTGAGCAGTTCTTC,CASSLALAGGEQFF
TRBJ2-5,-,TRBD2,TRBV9,TGTGCCAGCAGCCCTGTCTCCGGACTAGCGGCTGAGACCCAGTACTTC,CASSPVSGLAAETQYF
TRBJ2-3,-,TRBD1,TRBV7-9,TGTGCCAGCAGCGCACCGGGACAGGGATTATCAGATACGCAGTATTTT,CASSAPGQGLSDTQYF
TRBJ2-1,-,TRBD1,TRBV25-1,TGTGCCAGCAGTGATACCGGGACAGGGGTGCGAAATGAGCAGTTCTTC,CASSDTGTGVRNEQFF
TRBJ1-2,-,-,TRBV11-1,TGTGCCAGCAGCTCCGAGTTGTCCAACGACTATGGCTACACCTTC,CASSSELSNDYGYTF
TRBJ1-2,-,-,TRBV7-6,TGTGCCAGCAGCTTAGCTGACAGCGGCTACACCTTC,CASSLADSGYTF
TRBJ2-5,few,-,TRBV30,TGTGCCTGGAGTCGGCGGAGCCAAGAGACCCAGTACTTC,CAWSRRSQETQYF
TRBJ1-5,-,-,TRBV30,TGTGCCTGGAAACCGAGGGGGGGAAATAATCAGCCCCAGCATTTT,CAWKPRGGNNQPQHF
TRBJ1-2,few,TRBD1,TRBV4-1,TGCGCCAGCAGCCAAGTCGGGACAGGGGGCGCTTTGTATGGCTACACCTTC,CASSQVGTGGALYGYTF
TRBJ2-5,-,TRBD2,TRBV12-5,TGTGCTAGTGGTTTCGGGGGGCAAGAGACCCAGTACTTC,CASGFGGQETQYF
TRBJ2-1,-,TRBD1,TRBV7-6,TGTGCCAGCAGCCCGGGACAGGCACACAATGAGCAGTTCTTC,CASSPGQAHNEQFF
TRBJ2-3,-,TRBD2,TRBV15,TGTGCCACCAGCCGTCGACTAGCGGGGGGCACAGATACGCAGTATTTT,CATSRRLAGGTDTQYF
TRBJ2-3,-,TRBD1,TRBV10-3,TGTGCCATCAGCCCCGGGACAGGGGCCACAGATACGCAGTATTTT,CAISPGTGATDTQYF
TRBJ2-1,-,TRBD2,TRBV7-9,TGTGCCAGCAGCTACGGACTAGCGGGGGGCAATGAGCAGTTCTTC,CASSYGLAGGNEQFF
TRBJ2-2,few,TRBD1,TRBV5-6,TGTGCCAGCAGCTTGAGGGGGACAGGGATTTCCACCGGGGAGCTGTTTTTT,CASSLRGTGISTGELFF
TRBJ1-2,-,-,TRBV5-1,TGCGCCAGCAGCTTGGAAACAGGCGACTATGGCTACACCTTC,CASSLETGDYGYTF
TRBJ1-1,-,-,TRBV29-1,TGCAGCGTTGAAAAATCTACAGCTAACACTGAAGCTTTCTTT,CSVEKSTANTEAFF
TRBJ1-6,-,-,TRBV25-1,TGTGCCAGCAGTGTGACATACGATTCACCCCTCCACTTT,CASSVTYDSPLHF
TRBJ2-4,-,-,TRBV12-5,TGTGCTAGTGGTCCGCCCGGAGGGAGGGCCAAAAACATTCAGTACTTC,CASGPPGGRAKNIQYF
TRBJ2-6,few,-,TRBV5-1,TGCGCCAGCAGGGACTCCCCCGGGGCCAACGTCCTGACTTTC,CASRDSPGANVLTF
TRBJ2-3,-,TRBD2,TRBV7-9,TGTGCCAGCAGCCGACTAGCAGAGATCACAGATACGCAGTATTTT,CASSRLAEITDTQYF
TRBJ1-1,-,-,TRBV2,TGTGCCAGCAGCCTAGGGGGGGGCGACACTGAAGCTTTCTTT,CASSLGGGDTEAFF
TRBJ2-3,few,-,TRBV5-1,TGCGCCAGCAGCTTGCCCCAGGGTAGTACAGATACGCAGTATTTT,CASSLPQGSTDTQYF
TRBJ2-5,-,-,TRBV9,TGTGCCAGCAGCGTAGATGACAAGTCCCAAGAGACCCAGTACTTC,CASSVDDKSQETQYF
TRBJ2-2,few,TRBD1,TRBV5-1,TGCGCCAGCAGTAGGACAGGGGACACCGGGGAGCTGTTTTTT,CASSRTGDTGELFF
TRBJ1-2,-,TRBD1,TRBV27,TGTGCCAGCAGCTACCGACAGGGGGCGGGTGGCTACACCTTC,CASSYRQGAGGYTF
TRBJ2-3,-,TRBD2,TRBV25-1,TGTGCCAGCAGTAGGGGACTAGCGGGGGGCCTCACAGATACGCAGTATTTT,CASSRGLAGGLTDTQYF
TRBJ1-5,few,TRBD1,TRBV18,TGTGCCAGCTCACCGGACAGGGACAATCAGCCCCAGCATTTT,CASSPDRDNQPQHF
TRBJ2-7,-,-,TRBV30,TGTGCCTGGAGTGTATCTTCCTACGAGCAGTACTTC,CAWSVSSYEQYF